The 31 T cell receptor beta chains below were found in one sample sequenced in a study of blood T cell repertoires in COVID-19. Profiled with immunoSEQ multiplex PCR; TCRdb holds only in-frame clones, not every one. The table records about 70,000 clones, roughly 80% of them present only once. Sequencing was performed on peripheral blood. The receptors were sampled from a woman in her sixties or seventies with acute or convalescent COVID-19.

This clone has only a few counts. The rearrangement joins TRBV18 to TRBJ1-2, with 12 bases identical to TRBD1. This CDR3 contains 15 residues. With V trimmed by 6 bases and J by 7 bases, 9 bases remained unmatched. CDR1 and CDR2 (germline): KGHSH, LQKENI. The CDR3 region is CASSPGQGARLGYTF. In DNA form, the CDR3 reads TGTGCCAGCTCTCCGGGACAGGGGGCGCGTCTTGGCTACACCTTC.

This clone was counted only a few times. This chain joins TRBV5-8 and TRBJ1-2; TRBD1 aligns across 9 bases. CDR1 is SGHTS and CDR2 is YDEGEE in the germline V gene. There are 13 residues in the CDR3. V lost 5 bases to trimming and J lost 8 bases; unmatched junction nucleotides: 7. For the CDR3, the DNA is TGTGCCAGCAGTTTCTCAGGGACAGGGGGCTACACCTTC. Translation gives CASSFSGTGGYTF.

This clone occurred once. V is TRBV19 and J is TRBJ1-2; 8 bases align to TRBD1. The germline gives CDR1 LNHDA, CDR2 SQIVND (reference sequence). The CDR3 consists of 13 residues. V was pared by 5 bases and J by 8 bases, with 7 bases of the junction left unmatched. The CDR3 reads CASSVTGGRGYTF. CDR3 DNA: TGTGCCAGTAGTGTAACAGGGGGGAGAGGCTACACCTTC.

V gene TRBV7-8 combines with J gene TRBJ1-3, with D hard to call. CDR3 size: 15 residues. Trimming cost V 5 bases and J 2 bases, with 13 bases left between them. The germline gives CDR1 SGHVS, CDR2 FQNEAQ. CDR3: CASSPRAKAGNTIYF. The CDR3 DNA reads as TGTGCCAGCAGCCCTCGCGCCAAAGCTGGAAACACCATATATTTT.

CDR3 protein: CASSQDTGLAGSSYNEQFF. The DNA of the CDR3 is TGTGCCAGCAGCCAAGACACCGGGCTAGCGGGATCCTCCTACAATGAGCAGTTCTTC. The V and J genes are TRBV14 and TRBJ2-1; 9 bases fit TRBD2. The germline V gene encodes CDR1 SGHDN and CDR2 FVKESK. The length of the CDR3 is 19 residues. Germline trimming cut 0 bases from V and 0 bases from J; bases unmatched to any gene: 9.

This clone was seen more than once but under ten times. The J gene is TRBJ1-1, the V gene TRBV2; possible D gene TRBD1, 5 bases. Germline assignment: CDR1 SNHLY and CDR2 FYNNEI. V was pared by 2 bases and J by 1 base, with 8 bases between. This CDR3 has 14 residues. The CDR3 is CASSEQGGNTEAFF. In DNA form, the CDR3 reads TGTGCCAGCAGTGAACAGGGAGGGAACACTGAAGCTTTCTTT.

This clone has just a few counts. CDR3 sequence: CASSQGREWGNEQFF. The CDR3 coding sequence is TGTGCCAGCAGCCAGGGCCGGGAGTGGGGAAATGAGCAGTTCTTC. The chain carries TRBV3-1 (or the pseudogene TRBV3-2) and TRBJ2-1; tentative D call: TRBD2 (6 bases). Deletions cut 3 bases from V and 7 bases from J, with 16 bases between. The CDR3 runs 15 residues. From germline, CDR1 is LGHDT and CDR2 YNNKEL (reference sequence).

The chain combines TRBV21-1 with TRBJ1-5; TRBD1, the table's D call, lacks a check against the DNA. TRBV21-1 is described as a pseudogene. This CDR3 comprises 13 residues. The CDR3 is CASSIYRNQPQHF. The CDR3 bases are TGTGCCAGCAGCATATACAGAAATCAGCCCCAGCATTTT.

The J gene is TRBJ1-6, the V gene TRBV25-1; 7 bases are shared with TRBD1. This CDR3 is 18 amino acids long. The trim removed 3 bases at V and 0 bases at J, leaving 8 bases unmatched. Germline assignment: CDR1 MGHDK and CDR2 SYGVNS. CDR3 DNA sequence: TGTGCCAGCAGTGACCGAGGGACAGCGAACTCCTATAATTCACCCCTCCACTTT. It specifies CASSDRGTANSYNSPLHF.

The DNA for the CDR3 is TGTGCCAGTAGTATAGTAATAGCGAGCTCCTACGAGCAGTACTTC. Its protein is CASSIVIASSYEQYF. This chain joins TRBV19 and TRBJ2-7, with D possibly being TRBD2 (5 bases). V lost 1 base and J 0 bases, leaving 10 bases between the germline ends. The CDR3 totals 15 residues. Germline V lookup: CDR1 LNHDA, CDR2 SQIVND (reference sequence).

The chain recombines TRBV6-2 or TRBV6-3 with TRBJ2-3, with 10 nucleotides matching TRBD2. The J segment lost 6 bases and the V segment lost 3 bases, leaving 6 bases of the junction unmatched. This CDR3 region has 15 residues. Germline assignment: CDR1 MNHEY and CDR2 SVGEGT. The CDR3 region is CASSYILAGADTQYF. The CDR3 nucleotides read TGTGCCAGCAGTTATATCCTAGCGGGAGCGGATACGCAGTATTTT.

The chain couples TRBV10-1 to TRBJ2-2, with D unclear. Trimming left V 5 bases short and J 4 bases short, with 11 bases between. Per the germline V gene, CDR1 is WNHNN and CDR2 is SYGVQD (reference sequence). This CDR3 region has 14 residues. CDR3 nucleotide sequence: TGCGCCAGCAGTAGAAGTGGAGCCACCGGGGAGCTGTTTTTT. Translating gives CASSRSGATGELFF.

This clone was counted once. This chain links TRBV5-1 with TRBJ2-4; a possible D gene is TRBD2 (6 bases). V gave up 1 base and J gave up 0 bases, with 11 bases separating them. CDR1 is SGHRS and CDR2 is YFSETQ in the germline V gene. This CDR3 has 16 amino acids. DNA for the CDR3: TGCGCCAGCAGCTTGTCTTCGGGAGTAGCCAAAAACATTCAGTACTTC. Its translation is CASSLSSGVAKNIQYF.

V usage is TRBV25-1 and J usage is TRBJ2-3; 9 nucleotides align to TRBD1. The CDR3 spans 14 residues. V shed 4 bases and J 7 bases; nucleotides not matched to a gene: 6. Germline-derived CDR1 and CDR2 are MGHDK and SYGVNS. CDR3 nucleotides: TGTGCCAGCAGTGTTCCCGGGACAGGGAATACGCAGTATTTT. Its protein product is CASSVPGTGNTQYF. Full variable domain (missing parts from reference TRBV25-1 and TRBJ2-3): EADIYQTPRYLVIGTGKKITLECSQTMGHDKMYWYQQDPGMELHLIHYSYGVNSTEKGDLSSESTVSRIRTEHFPLTLESARPSHTSQYLCASSVPGTGNTQYFGPGTRLTVL.

This clone was seen just once. The chain is built from TRBV7-3 and TRBJ2-3, with D perhaps matching TRBD2 (6 bases). The CDR3 extends over 14 amino acids. Germline CDR1 and CDR2: SGHTA and FQGTGA. Deletions cut 4 bases from V and 0 bases from J, with 8 bases between. CDR3 protein: CASSSGTSTDTQYF. Written as DNA, the CDR3 is TGTGCCAGCAGCTCTGGGACTAGCACAGATACGCAGTATTTT.

V gene TRBV4-1 combines with J gene TRBJ2-3, with D possibly being TRBD2 (6 bases). V shed 4 bases and J shed 1 base, with 12 bases lying between them. In germline, CDR1 is MGHRA, CDR2 YSYEKL. CDR3 size: 15 residues. In DNA, the CDR3 is TGCGCCAGCAGCCTTACCCCGGGGGGCACAGATACGCAGTATTTT. It is translated as CASSLTPGGTDTQYF.

The chain carries TRBV2 and TRBJ1-1; possible D gene TRBD1, 6 bases. This CDR3 is built from 15 residues. Trimming cost V 7 bases and J 7 bases, with 22 bases left between them. Germline CDR1 reads SNHLY; CDR2 reads FYNNEI. DNA of the CDR3: TGTGCCAGCAAGTATTTCAGGGGCAGAGGACATGAAGCTTTCTTT. Its protein is CASKYFRGRGHEAFF.

The genes are TRBV18 and TRBJ1-2; no clear D gene. Germline CDR1 and CDR2: KGHSH and LQKENI. There are 11 residues in the CDR3. V dropped 5 bases and J dropped 6 bases, with 7 bases sitting between them. The CDR3 is CASSFRDGYTF. The CDR3 region has the DNA TGTGCCAGCTCATTCCGAGATGGCTACACCTTC.

This chain joins TRBV3-1 (or the pseudogene TRBV3-2) and TRBJ1-4, with D uncertain. V gave up 1 base and J gave up 5 bases, with 8 bases separating them. The CDR3 contains 14 residues. Per germline, CDR1 LGHDT and CDR2 YNNKEL (reference sequence). CDR3 loop: CASSQGPQNEKLFF. CDR3 in DNA: TGTGCCAGCAGCCAAGGTCCCCAGAATGAAAAACTGTTTTTT.

The J gene is TRBJ2-2, the V gene TRBV14, with 8 bases matching TRBD2. The CDR3 has 15 residues. Germline loops: CDR1 SGHDN, CDR2 FVKESK. The V and J ends lost 4 bases and 5 bases, in that order; junction bases with no gene match: 6. CDR3 region: CASSPGTSRTGELFF. The CDR3 DNA reads as TGTGCCAGCAGCCCCGGGACTAGTCGTACCGGGGAGCTGTTTTTT.

With regard to this clone: A much larger clone differs by one base, so this may be a read error. V and J are TRBV6-1 and TRBJ2-7; D is unresolved. The CDR3 has 11 residues. CDR1 is MNHNS and CDR2 is SASEGT in the germline V gene. Trimming stripped 3 bases from V and 4 bases from J, with 4 bases between. The CDR3 region has the DNA TGTGCCAGCAGTGACACTTACGAGCAGTACTTC. This translates into CASSDTYEQYF.

The chain has TRBV3-1 (or the pseudogene TRBV3-2) and TRBJ2-7; 9 bases agree with TRBD2. There are 15 residues in the CDR3. Germline CDR1 reads LGHDT; CDR2 reads YNNKEL (reference sequence). The trim removed 4 bases at V and 3 bases at J, leaving 7 bases unmatched. The CDR3 DNA is TGTGCCAGCAGCCTACCTAGCGGGGCCCTCTACGAGCAGTACTTC. Its translation: CASSLPSGALYEQYF.

The chain uses TRBV28 and TRBJ2-4; the match to TRBD2 covers 13 bases. The trim removed 6 bases at V and 8 bases at J, leaving 22 bases unmatched. CDR3 size: 20 residues. The germline gives CDR1 MDHEN, CDR2 SYDVKM. In nucleotides, the CDR3 is TGTGCCAGCAGCCTCCCACAGTACCGGACTAGCGGGAGAGAGAGACACATTCAGTACTTC. This translates into CASSLPQYRTSGRERHIQYF.

The chain carries TRBV28 and TRBJ1-3, with a tentative D call TRBD1 (5 bases). The V end lost 4 bases, the J end lost 0 bases, and 16 bases lay between the germline ends. The germline CDR1 and CDR2 sequences are MDHEN and SYDVKM. This CDR3 is 17 amino acids long. This CDR3 is CASSSGQGPLSGNTIYF. The CDR3 nucleotides are TGTGCCAGCAGTTCAGGGCAGGGCCCCCTCTCTGGAAACACCATATATTTT.

The chain is built from TRBV6-5 and TRBJ1-4, with 7 bases lining up with TRBD1. V shed 10 bases, J shed 8 bases, and the junction held 10 bases outside the gene matches. This CDR3 has 13 residues. The germline V gene has CDR1 MNHEY and CDR2 SVGAGI. Here the CDR3 reads CATQTGRREKLFF. The CDR3 DNA is TGTGCCACCCAGACAGGGAGGAGGGAAAAACTGTTTTTT.

The rearrangement links TRBV18 to TRBJ2-7; TRBD2 aligns across 8 bases. The length of the CDR3 is 15 residues. Germline lookup yields CDR1 KGHSH and CDR2 LQKENI. Losses at the gene ends were 0 bases for V and 5 bases for J; bases not matched to a gene: 6. This chain's CDR3 is CASSPPGREGHEQYF. The CDR3 DNA reads as TGTGCCAGCTCACCACCGGGACGGGAGGGCCACGAGCAGTACTTC.

CDR3 DNA sequence: TGCGCCAGCAGCCAGGATCCTAGTGGCACGCAGTATTTT. Translating it yields CASSQDPSGTQYF. The V call is TRBV4-1, the J call TRBJ2-3, with D hard to call. V shed 3 bases and J shed 9 bases, with 13 bases lying between them. CDR1 MGHRA and CDR2 YSYEKL come from the germline V gene. The CDR3 is 13 amino acids.

This chain uses TRBV6-6 with TRBJ2-7, with D maybe TRBD2 (7 bases). The CDR3 consists of 14 residues. The V end was cut by 10 bases, the J end by 3 bases, with 19 bases between. In germline, CDR1 is MNHNY, CDR2 SVGAGI (reference sequence). CDR3 sequence: CATNPGGSHYEQYF. The CDR3, as DNA: TGTGCCACCAACCCGGGGGGCTCTCACTACGAGCAGTACTTC.

The gene calls are TRBV27 and TRBJ1-1, with a weak D call TRBD1 (6 bases). The CDR3 covers 16 residues. With 5 bases removed from V and 5 bases from J, the gap between germline ends came to 21 bases. CDR1 and CDR2 (germline): MNHEY, SMNVEV (reference sequence). CDR3 sequence (DNA): TGTGCCAGCAGTCTAAAAGCGACAGGCCAGAGGACTGAAGCTTTCTTT. This encodes CASSLKATGQRTEAFF.

The genes are TRBV14 and TRBJ2-2; D perhaps matches TRBD1 (5 bases). The V gene's germline CDR1 is SGHDN and CDR2 FVKESK. There are 16 residues in the CDR3. V lost 0 bases, J lost 8 bases, and 16 bases lay in between. In DNA form, the CDR3 reads TGTGCCAGCAGCCAAGAGCCAACAACAGGCTTTGGGGAGCTGTTTTTT. Its translation is CASSQEPTTGFGELFF.

CDR3 in amino acids: CASSIGRQGIRQFF. CDR3 DNA: TGTGCCAGTAGTATAGGTCGGCAGGGGATTCGGCAGTTCTTC. This sequence joins TRBV19 and TRBJ2-1; tentative D call: TRBD1 (6 bases). The V end lost 1 base, the J end lost 12 bases, and 16 bases lay between the germline ends. CDR3 length equals 14 residues. The germline CDR1 and CDR2 sequences are LNHDA and SQIVND (reference sequence).